The rows below give T cell receptor beta chains drawn from one sample of a study of CD8 T cells in Susac syndrome. Each CDR3 protein gets one entry after TCRdb re-called the immunoSEQ multiplex PCR reads with MiXCR. The data show around 180,000 distinct CDR3 sequences, around 95% seen once. The sequenced material came from CD4+ T cells from PBMCs. These receptors were taken from a human donor with multiple sclerosis. Each CDR3 is given with its conserved first and last residue. A D gene is named only where the DNA matches it firmly. Expanded clones get a size class; other rows say once, few or many, or leave the size out.

clone_size	v_call	j_call	d_call	cdr3_nt	cdr3_aa
.	TRBV30	TRBJ1-2	.	TGTGCCTGGAAACGGGCGAACTATGGCTACACCTTC	CAWKRANYGYTF
.	TRBV29-1	TRBJ2-4	.	TGCAGCGTTGAAGCCCGGGTTTTGACCAAAAACATTCAGTACTTC	CSVEARVLTKNIQYF
.	TRBV7-2	TRBJ2-2	.	TGTGCCAGCACCTGGACCCCGGGGGACCCCGGGGAGCTGTTTTTT	CASTWTPGDPGELFF
.	TRBV30	TRBJ1-5	.	TGTGCCTGGACCAACAACGGACAGCCGGAGGGGCCCCAGCATTTT	CAWTNNGQPEGPQHF
once	TRBV30	TRBJ1-1	TRBD1	TGTGCCTGGGCACAGGGGTTACGGAACACTGAAGCTTTCTTT	CAWAQGLRNTEAFF
once	TRBV24-1	TRBJ1-1	.	TGTGCCACCAGGAGGACGGGGAACACTGAAGCTTTCTTT	CATRRTGNTEAFF
.	TRBV7-9	TRBJ1-2	.	TGTGCCAGCAGCTCCGACGGGCTAATCTATGGCTACACCTTC	CASSSDGLIYGYTF
.	TRBV12-3/TRBV12-4	TRBJ1-2	.	TGTGCCAGCAGTTTAGTGGGGTATGGCTACACCTTC	CASSLVGYGYTF
.	TRBV29-1	TRBJ1-1	.	TGCAGCGTTGAAGATGGTAGTGGGCTGTACACTGAAGCTTTCTTT	CSVEDGSGLYTEAFF
.	TRBV29-1	TRBJ2-3	.	TGCAGCGTTGTCGGGTCGTCAAGGGGGGCAGATACGCAGTATTTT	CSVVGSSRGADTQYF
.	TRBV12-3/TRBV12-4	TRBJ2-7	.	TGTGCCAGCAGCTTAGCCACCGTCCACGAGCAGTACTTC	CASSLATVHEQYF
.	TRBV11-3	TRBJ2-1	TRBD2	TGTGCCAGCAGCTGGGGGGGTAGCGGAGCCTACAATGAGCAGTTCTTC	CASSWGGSGAYNEQFF
few	TRBV5-6	TRBJ2-2	.	TGTGCCAGCAGCTTGGGGGGCAACACCGGGGAGCTGTTTTTT	CASSLGGNTGELFF
.	TRBV2	TRBJ1-3	.	TGTGCCAGCGCTGGGGACACCTTCTCTGGAAACACCATATATTTT	CASAGDTFSGNTIYF
once	TRBV7-8	TRBJ2-7	TRBD2	TGTGCCAGCAGCCGGGAGGTCCAGCAGTACTTC	CASSREVQQYF
.	TRBV28	TRBJ2-7	TRBD1	TGTGCCAGCAGTAAGGCAGGGGGCCTCGAGCAGTACTTC	CASSKAGGLEQYF
.	TRBV27	TRBJ2-1	.	TGTGCCAGCAGTTTAAGTAGGGGTCGGGAGCAGTTCTTC	CASSLSRGREQFF
.	TRBV18	TRBJ2-1	.	TGTGCCAGCTCATCGCGTTCGGGTCGCAATGAGCAGTTCTTC	CASSSRSGRNEQFF
.	TRBV30	TRBJ1-1	.	TGTGCCTGGAGTACCCAGGAGAACACTGAAGCTTTCTTT	CAWSTQENTEAFF
.	TRBV29-1	TRBJ2-5	.	TGCAGCGTTGAGTATCTCCCTACAATGGGGTCAGCACAAGAGACCCAGTACTTC	CSVEYLPTMGSAQETQYF
.	TRBV3-1	TRBJ2-7	.	TGTGCCAGCAGCCAAGATAGGAGGACAGTGATAAATTTC	CASSQDRRTVINF
.	TRBV11-3	TRBJ2-5	TRBD1	TGTGCCAGCAGCTTCCGGACAGGGGGCCAAGAGACCCAGTACTTC	CASSFRTGGQETQYF
once	TRBV2	TRBJ1-2	.	TGTGCCAGCAGTGAAATCCGTTCTAACTATGGCTACACCTTC	CASSEIRSNYGYTF
.	TRBV3-1	TRBJ1-1	.	TGTGCCAGCAGCAAGGCAGGGAACACTGAAGCTTTCTTT	CASSKAGNTEAFF
.	TRBV7-3	TRBJ2-7	TRBD1	TGTGCCAGCAGCTTAGAAGGGGGGACAGGGCGGTACGAGCAGTACTTC	CASSLEGGTGRYEQYF
.	TRBV20-1	TRBJ1-6	.	TGCAGTGCTCTCCAGGGCCCCAATTCACCCCTCCACTTT	CSALQGPNSPLHF
.	TRBV3-1	TRBJ2-1	.	TGTGCCAGCACCAAGGCCGGGGATGAGCAGTTCTTC	CASTKAGDEQFF
.	TRBV20-1	TRBJ2-2	.	TGCAGTGCTAGAGTCCCCGATCTTTCGAACACCGGGGAGCTGTTTTTT	CSARVPDLSNTGELFF
.	TRBV20-1	TRBJ2-1	TRBD2	TGCAGTGCTAGAGCTAGCGGCTCCTACAATGAGCAGTTCTTC	CSARASGSYNEQFF
.	TRBV30	TRBJ1-2	.	TGTGCCTGGAGGGCCGGGGCATTTATTGGCTACACCTTC	CAWRAGAFIGYTF
.	TRBV5-4	TRBJ2-7	TRBD1	TGTGCCAGCAGTCAGGACAGGGGATACGAGCAGTACTTC	CASSQDRGYEQYF
.	TRBV10-3	TRBJ2-7	TRBD1	TGTGCCATCAAGGACAGGACCACCTACGAGCAGTACTTC	CAIKDRTTYEQYF
.	TRBV29-1	TRBJ1-1	.	TGCAGCGTCGATACAGGTACTGAAGCTTTCTTT	CSVDTGTEAFF
once	TRBV9	TRBJ2-7	.	TGTGCCAGCAGCTACGGACAATTTGGGTACGAGCAGTACTTC	CASSYGQFGYEQYF
.	TRBV9	TRBJ2-5	.	TGTGCCAGTAGCCCAGGGCCCCAAGAGACCCAGTACTTC	CASSPGPQETQYF
.	TRBV3-1	TRBJ1-2	.	TGTGCCAGCAGCCAAGAAAGGGGCCGAGATGGCTACACCTTC	CASSQERGRDGYTF
.	TRBV6-2/TRBV6-3	TRBJ1-1	TRBD1	TGTGCCAGCAGGGGGACAGGGGGCAGGCGTGAAGCTTTCTTT	CASRGTGGRREAFF
.	TRBV12-3/TRBV12-4	TRBJ2-7	TRBD1	TGTGCCAGCAGTACAGGGGGTATTACAGCCTACGAGCAGTACTTC	CASSTGGITAYEQYF
once	TRBV9	TRBJ1-2	.	TGTGCCAGCAGCGCCGACAGGCAAAGTGGGAACTATGGCTACACCTTC	CASSADRQSGNYGYTF
.	TRBV6-2/TRBV6-3	TRBJ1-4	.	TGTGCCAGCAGTCACCGGACAGTTTCCAGTGAAAAACTGTTTTTT	CASSHRTVSSEKLFF
.	TRBV29-1	TRBJ2-2	TRBD1	TGCAGCGTTGGGGAAAGGGGGCAGGTCACCGGGGAGCTGTTTTTT	CSVGERGQVTGELFF
.	TRBV12-5	TRBJ1-4	.	TGTGCTAGTGGTTTGTGGGGACAACCAAATGAAAAACTGTTTTTT	CASGLWGQPNEKLFF
.	TRBV12-3/TRBV12-4	TRBJ1-6	TRBD1	TGTGCCAGCGCAGGGACAGATCGCAATTCACCCCTCCACTTT	CASAGTDRNSPLHF
.	TRBV5-1	TRBJ1-1	.	TGCGCCAGCAAAGCGAACACTGAAGCTTTCTTT	CASKANTEAFF
.	TRBV12-3/TRBV12-4	TRBJ1-2	TRBD1	TGTGCCAGCAGTCCCGGGACAGGGAACTATGGCTACACCTTC	CASSPGTGNYGYTF
.	TRBV3-1	TRBJ1-5	.	TGTGCCAGCAGCCAGAGTAGCAATCAGCCCCAGCATTTT	CASSQSSNQPQHF
.	TRBV9	TRBJ2-1	TRBD2	TGTGCCAGCAGCGTAGGGCTAGCGGGCCCACTCTACAATGAGCAGTTCTTC	CASSVGLAGPLYNEQFF
.	TRBV5-4	TRBJ2-5	.	TGTGCCAGCAGTCTAACACAGGGCGGCGGAGAGACCCAGTACTTC	CASSLTQGGGETQYF
.	TRBV7-9	TRBJ1-2	.	TGTGCCAGCAGTGGAGCGGGGGGCTACACCTTC	CASSGAGGYTF